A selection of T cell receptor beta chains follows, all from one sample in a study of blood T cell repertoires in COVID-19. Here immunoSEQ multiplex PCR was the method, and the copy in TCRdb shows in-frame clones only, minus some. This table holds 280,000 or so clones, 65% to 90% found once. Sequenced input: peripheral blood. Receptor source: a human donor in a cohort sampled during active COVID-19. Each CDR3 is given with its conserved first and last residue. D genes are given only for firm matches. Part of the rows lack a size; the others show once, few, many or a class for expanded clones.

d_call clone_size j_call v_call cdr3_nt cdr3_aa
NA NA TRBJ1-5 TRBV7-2 TGTGCCAGCAGCTTAAGTTTTGGAGGCGGACAGCCCCAGCATTTT CASSLSFGGGQPQHF
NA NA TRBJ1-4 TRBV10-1 TGCGCCAGCAGCGCGACCCTCTCAGGTGAAAAACTGTTTTTT CASSATLSGEKLFF
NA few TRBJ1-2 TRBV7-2 TGTGCCAGCAGCCATACCGGGACACTTGAATCGTATGGCTACACCTTC CASSHTGTLESYGYTF
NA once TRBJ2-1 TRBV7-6 TGTGCCAGCAGCCCAACCGGGACAAGCCTCAATGAGCAGTTCTTC CASSPTGTSLNEQFF
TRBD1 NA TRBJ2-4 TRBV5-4 TGTGCCAGCAGCTTTACAGGGGAGTCCAAAAACATTCAGTACTTC CASSFTGESKNIQYF
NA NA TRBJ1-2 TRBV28 TGTGCCAGCTCGGCGGGAGTCTATGGCTACACCTTC CASSAGVYGYTF
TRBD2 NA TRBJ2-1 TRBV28 TGTGCCAGCATGGAGACTAGCGGGAAGTACAATGAGCAGTTCTTC CASMETSGKYNEQFF
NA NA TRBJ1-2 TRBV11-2 TGTGCCAGCAGCTTTGGGGGGAATTACTATGGCTACACCTTC CASSFGGNYYGYTF
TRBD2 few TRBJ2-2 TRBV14 TGTGCCAGCAGCCAAATCCGGGAGGGCCCCGGGGAGCTGTTTTTT CASSQIREGPGELFF
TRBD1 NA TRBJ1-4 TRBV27 TGTGCCAGCCGCAAAACAGGGGAAGAAAAACTGTTTTTT CASRKTGEEKLFF
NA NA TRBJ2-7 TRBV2 TGTGCCAGCAGTGCAGGGATCGAGCAGTACTTC CASSAGIEQYF
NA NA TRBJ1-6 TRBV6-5 TGTGCCAGCAGCCGAACAGGTGGAGATTCACCCCTCCACTTT CASSRTGGDSPLHF
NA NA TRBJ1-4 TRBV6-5 TGTGCCAGCAGGCCAGTCAGCGCAACTAATGAAAAACTGTTTTTT CASRPVSATNEKLFF
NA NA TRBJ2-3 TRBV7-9 TGTGCCAGCAGCCAGGGGGTCAGGCGGGGTATCACAGATACGCAGTATTTT CASSQGVRRGITDTQYF
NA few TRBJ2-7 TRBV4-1 TGCGCCAGCAGCCAAGACCCGACTTACCTCTACGAGCAGTACTTC CASSQDPTYLYEQYF
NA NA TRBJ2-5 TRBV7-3 TGTGCCAGCAGCTTCAACGGGGGACAAGAGACCCAGTACTTC CASSFNGGQETQYF
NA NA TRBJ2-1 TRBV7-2 TGTGCCAGCAGCTCGCGAGGCAATGAGCAGTTCTTC CASSSRGNEQFF
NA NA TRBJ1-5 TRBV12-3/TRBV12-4 TGTGCCAGCAGAGCGGGGGTGCAGCCCCAGCATTTT CASRAGVQPQHF
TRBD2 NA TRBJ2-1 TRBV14 TGTGCCAGCAGCTCTCTAGCGGGAGTTTCGAATGAGCAGTTCTTC CASSSLAGVSNEQFF
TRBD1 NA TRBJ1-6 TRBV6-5 TGTGCCAGCGGACAGGGGTCTCCCTATAATTCACCCCTCCACTTT CASGQGSPYNSPLHF
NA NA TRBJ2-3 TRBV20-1 TGCAGTGCCGCAGAAGATACGCAGTATTTT CSAAEDTQYF
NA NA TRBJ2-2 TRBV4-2 TGTGCCAGCAGCCAATGGTTCAGGGGCACCGGGGAGCTGTTTTTT CASSQWFRGTGELFF
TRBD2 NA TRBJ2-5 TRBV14 TGTGCCAGCAGCTCCCGTCGGGGTAGCGGGCAAGAGACCCAGTACTTC CASSSRRGSGQETQYF
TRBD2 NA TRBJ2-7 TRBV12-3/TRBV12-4 TGTGCCACTTCGCGGACTAGGAGAGGCGAGCAGTACTTC CATSRTRRGEQYF
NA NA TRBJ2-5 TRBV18 TGTGCCAGCTCACCACCGGTCGGACCGGGACTGGCTAAAGAGACCCAGTACTTC CASSPPVGPGLAKETQYF
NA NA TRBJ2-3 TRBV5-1 TGCGCCAGCAGCTTGGGGTGGCCCCGAGATACGCAGTATTTT CASSLGWPRDTQYF
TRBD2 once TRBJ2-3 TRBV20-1 TGCAGTGCTACGGGAGGGACGACGCAGTATTTT CSATGGTTQYF
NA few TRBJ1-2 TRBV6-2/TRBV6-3 TGTGCCAGCAGCCCCGCAGTTTTCGACTATGGCTACACCTTC CASSPAVFDYGYTF
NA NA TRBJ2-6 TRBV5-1 TGCGCCAGCAGCTTACAAGGGGAGGCTGGGGCCAACGTCCTGACTTTC CASSLQGEAGANVLTF
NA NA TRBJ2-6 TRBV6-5 TGTGCCAGCAGGATACAGGGGGCCAACGTCCTGACTTTC CASRIQGANVLTF
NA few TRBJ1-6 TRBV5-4 TGTGCCAGCAGCTTGGGCAGGAATTCACCCCTCCACTTT CASSLGRNSPLHF
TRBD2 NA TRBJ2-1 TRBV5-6 TGTGCCAGCCTCTCCGGTCCGACTAGCGGGAGACCATACAATGAGCAGTTCTTC CASLSGPTSGRPYNEQFF
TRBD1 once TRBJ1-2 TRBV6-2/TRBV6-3 TGTGCCAGCAGTTACCGACAGGGGAACTATGGCTACACCTTC CASSYRQGNYGYTF
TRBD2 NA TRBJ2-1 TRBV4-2 TGTGCCAGCAGCCAAGCCGGGACTAGCGCTAATGAGCAGTTCTTC CASSQAGTSANEQFF